This T cell receptor beta chain was captured in a study of metastatic and nonmetastatic thyroid tumors. On the study more broadly: Repertoires from malignant and benign thyroid patients were compared across blood and tumor or nodule tissue.

Original handling: CDR3 differences across clinicopathological groups were used to build a distant-metastasis classifier for papillary thyroid cancer. TCRdb reanalyzed the PCR reads via MiXCR. TCRdb's processing, not the authors' own work, is the source of the V and J calls. The top ten hold less than 20% of the sample, which has 11,000 or so clones, less than 50% seen once. Each patient went into thyroid surgery without having received any treatment. Details on this clone: Antigen specificity is unknown.

CDR1 DFQATT and CDR2 SNEGSKA come from the germline V gene (reference sequence). This CDR3 is 14 amino acids long. The ends were cut back, 0 bases at V and 0 bases at J, with 6 bases in the middle. The study's findings and limits: Malignant thyroid tumors reportedly had TCR beta diversity that was significantly higher than in benign nodules, in blood and tumor.

Material for sequencing was tumor tissue. This TCR was sampled from a female donor with papillary thyroid cancer or a benign thyroid nodule (not recorded which). Some clones in this sample may be carry-over from other donors' samples. This chain connects TRBV20-1 to TRBJ1-3; D is uncertain. CDR3 bases: TGCAGTGCTAGAGAGGTGCGCTCTGGAAACACCATATATTTT. Translation: CSAREVRSGNTIYF.